The T cell receptor (beta chain) described here comes from a study of T-cell memory formation after mild COVID-19. TCRdb ran MiXCR on the 5' RACE reads and lists one entry per CDR3 protein. The data contain 500,000 to 650,000 distinct CDR3 sequences, about 20% of them singletons. This TCR came from an adult woman who had mild COVID-19 (a few samples of this study predate the infection). Cell type and time point are not known. Material for sequencing was PBMCs or a T cell subset sorted from them (not recorded which).

CDR3 sequence: CASSEGLSYEQYF. CDR3 DNA: TGTGCCAGCAGTGAAGGTCTCTCCTACGAGCAGTACTTC. The V call is TRBV6-1, the J call TRBJ2-7; D remains ambiguous. Germline CDR1 and CDR2: MNHNS and SASEGT. This CDR3 comprises 13 residues. Trimming took 1 base from V and 0 from J, leaving 4 bases between them.